These T cell receptor beta chains were read from a single sample in a study of blood T cell repertoires in COVID-19. Sequencing used immunoSEQ multiplex PCR; TCRdb keeps in-frame clones, though not all of them. The repertoire has around 100,000 clones, 86% of them found once; the top ten carry approximately 1.7%. Sequenced sample: peripheral blood. The receptor source for this set is an elderly man with acute or convalescent COVID-19. Both conserved end residues are part of each CDR3. Fields, in order: V gene, D gene, J gene, clone size, CDR3 protein, CDR3 DNA. The D gene is left open where the match is weak. The size field is filled for only some rows; it gives once, few, many or a size class.

TRBV28,TRBD1,TRBJ1-5,.,CASSPDRGGSNQPQHF,TGTGCCAGCAGCCCGGACAGGGGCGGAAGCAATCAGCCCCAGCATTTT
TRBV7-8,TRBD1,TRBJ2-3,.,CASSRYVLTGANTDTQYF,TGTGCCAGCAGCCGATATGTATTGACAGGGGCGAACACAGATACGCAGTATTTT
TRBV19,.,TRBJ2-1,.,CASSGGTYNEQFF,TGTGCCAGTAGTGGCGGGACTTACAATGAGCAGTTCTTC
TRBV7-2,TRBD2,TRBJ2-1,.,CASSSTWRGAANEQFF,TGTGCCAGCAGTTCCACTTGGCGGGGGGCGGCCAATGAGCAGTTCTTC
TRBV12-3/TRBV12-4,.,TRBJ2-1,.,CASSLYNEQFF,TGTGCCAGCAGTCTATACAATGAGCAGTTCTTC
TRBV28,TRBD2,TRBJ2-2,.,CASRILPGLAANTGELFF,TGTGCCAGCAGGATACTCCCGGGACTAGCGGCGAACACCGGGGAGCTGTTTTTT
TRBV19,TRBD2,TRBJ2-7,.,CASSKQATSGFVSYEQYF,TGTGCCAGTAGTAAACAGGCGACTAGCGGATTTGTCTCCTACGAGCAGTACTTC
TRBV2,TRBD2,TRBJ2-5,.,CASSEARPGGLETQYF,TGTGCCAGCAGTGAAGCACGGCCGGGAGGCTTGGAGACCCAGTACTTC
TRBV7-6,TRBD2,TRBJ2-1,.,CASGRFASGRAAYNEQFF,TGTGCCAGCGGCCGGTTTGCTAGCGGGAGGGCAGCCTACAATGAGCAGTTCTTC
TRBV29-1,TRBD1,TRBJ2-3,.,CSAALGQGAGDTQYF,TGCAGCGCCGCCCTGGGGCAGGGGGCAGGAGATACGCAGTATTTT
TRBV2,TRBD1,TRBJ2-7,.,CASQPDRVGEQYF,TGTGCCAGCCAACCGGACAGGGTGGGCGAGCAGTACTTC
TRBV6-5,.,TRBJ1-6,.,CASTAGGNSPLHF,TGTGCCAGCACCGCGGGCGGCAATTCACCCCTCCACTTT
TRBV19,.,TRBJ2-1,.,CASSISQGMRADNEQFF,TGTGCCAGTAGTATTTCACAGGGTATGAGGGCCGACAATGAGCAGTTCTTC
TRBV19,.,TRBJ1-4,.,CASSTGPGLEKLFF,TGTGCCAGTAGTACCGGACCCGGACTCGAAAAACTGTTTTTT
TRBV18,.,TRBJ2-2,.,CASSQSGTNTGELFF,TGTGCCAGCTCACAGAGCGGGACAAACACCGGGGAGCTGTTTTTT
TRBV5-4,TRBD2,TRBJ2-3,.,CASTDTSGRADTQYF,TGTGCCAGCACCGATACTAGCGGGAGGGCAGATACGCAGTATTTT
TRBV27,.,TRBJ2-7,.,CASSSFRTISGWRKTSYEQYF,TGTGCCAGCAGTTCCTTTAGGACTATATCGGGGTGGCGTAAAACTTCCTACGAGCAGTACTTC
TRBV5-1,.,TRBJ1-3,.,CASSLGDGSSGNTIYF,TGCGCCAGCAGCTTGGGGGACGGGAGCTCTGGAAACACCATATATTTT
TRBV3-1/TRBV3-2,TRBD2,TRBJ2-1,.,CASSQGTSGRRINEQFF,TGTGCCAGCAGCCAAGGGACTAGCGGGAGGAGAATCAATGAGCAGTTCTTC
TRBV5-4,TRBD2,TRBJ2-1,.,CASTLGASGPFEQFF,TGTGCCAGCACCCTAGGGGCTAGCGGGCCATTTGAGCAGTTCTTC
TRBV27,TRBD1,TRBJ2-1,.,CASSLRTGYNEQFF,TGTGCCAGCAGTTTGAGGACAGGCTATAATGAGCAGTTCTTC
TRBV5-1,.,TRBJ2-5,.,CASSITGSQETQYF,TGCGCCAGCAGCATCACGGGTTCCCAAGAGACCCAGTACTTC
TRBV4-3,.,TRBJ2-1,.,CASSQDWADFSYNEQFF,TGCGCCAGCAGCCAAGATTGGGCGGACTTCTCCTACAATGAGCAGTTCTTC
TRBV10-3,TRBD2,TRBJ2-7,once,CAISSVLAGGGDEQYF,TGTGCCATCAGTTCAGTATTAGCGGGAGGTGGGGACGAGCAGTACTTC
TRBV9,.,TRBJ1-2,once,CASSVVGGLDYGYTF,TGTGCCAGCAGCGTAGTAGGAGGGCTCGACTATGGCTACACCTTC
TRBV4-2,TRBD2,TRBJ2-5,.,CASSQGGNPGGIQETQYF,TGTGCCAGCAGCCAAGGAGGGAATCCGGGGGGGATCCAAGAGACCCAGTACTTC
TRBV29-1,.,TRBJ1-2,.,CSVEHPAGAGGYTF,TGCAGCGTTGAACACCCTGCGGGAGCGGGTGGCTACACCTTC
TRBV4-3,.,TRBJ2-1,.,CASSQESHALNEQFF,TGCGCCAGCAGCCAAGAGAGCCACGCCCTAAATGAGCAGTTCTTC
TRBV28,.,TRBJ2-7,.,CASSKSWGGNEQYF,TGTGCCAGCAGCAAAAGTTGGGGGGGCAACGAGCAGTACTTC
TRBV15,TRBD2,TRBJ2-5,once,CATSNGLAGQETQYF,TGTGCCACCAGCAACGGACTAGCGGGACAAGAGACCCAGTACTTC
TRBV9,.,TRBJ2-5,.,CASSVRGSRETQYF,TGTGCCAGCAGCGTACGCGGGTCGAGGGAGACCCAGTACTTC
TRBV28,.,TRBJ2-6,once,CASSLGGGGANVLTF,TGTGCCAGCAGTTTGGGAGGGGGAGGGGCCAACGTCCTGACTTTC